These 9 T cell receptor beta chains were sequenced from one sample in a study of control samples from healthy donors and cancer patients. Sequenced by immunoSEQ multiplex PCR; TCRdb stores in-frame clones only, minus some. The table records around 100,000 clones, about 85% of them present only once. The sample was blood. The receptors here all came from a woman aged 70-85 years in good health.

This clone was observed a few times. The CDR3 loop reads CASSLQPNQPQHF. CDR3 DNA: TGCGCCAGCAGCTTACAGCCCAATCAGCCCCAGCATTTT. J is TRBJ1-5 and V is TRBV5-1, with unresolved D. The CDR3 has 13 residues. Trimming removed 2 bases from V and 3 bases from J, with 6 bases in between. Germline CDR1 reads SGHRS; CDR2 reads YFSETQ.

V gene TRBV2 combines with J gene TRBJ1-5; tentative D call: TRBD1 (5 bases). This CDR3 has 13 residues. With 10 bases removed from V and 7 bases from J, the gap between germline ends came to 17 bases. Germline CDR1 reads SNHLY; CDR2 reads FYNNEI. CDR3 protein: CATAVGGWQPQHF. The CDR3 DNA reads as TGTGCCACCGCGGTGGGGGGTTGGCAGCCCCAGCATTTT. Full variable domain (missing parts from reference TRBV2 and TRBJ1-5): EPEVTQTPSHQVTQMGQEVILRCVPISNHLYFYWYRQILGQKVEFLVSFYNNEISEKSEIFDDQFSVERPDGSNFTLKIRSTKLEDSAMYFCATAVGGWQPQHFGDGTRLSIL.

This clone has only one observation. The chain is built from TRBV28 and TRBJ1-5; weak D call: TRBD1 (6 bases). CDR3 length: 15 residues. CDR1 and CDR2 (germline): MDHEN, SYDVKM. Trimming left V 3 bases short and J 11 bases short, with 20 bases between. The CDR3 DNA is TGTGCCAGCAGTTTGGATAGGGGGGTTTCGACGGCCCAGCATTTT. Encoded protein: CASSLDRGVSTAQHF. The full variable domain, completed using reference TRBV28 and TRBJ1-5, is DVKVTQSSRYLVKRTGEKVFLECVQDMDHENMFWYRQDPGLGLRLIYFSYDVKMKEKGDIPEGYSVSREKKERFSLILESASTNQTSMYLCASSLDRGVSTAQHFGDGTRLSIL.

J is TRBJ1-2 and V is TRBV6-5; D ambiguous. V gave up 6 bases and J gave up 8 bases, with 22 bases separating them. Germline V gives CDR1 MNHEY, CDR2 SVGAGI. The CDR3 runs 15 residues. In DNA, the CDR3 is TGTGCCAGCAGCACGCCTCACGGCCTCCTGGAGGGCTACACCTTC. This gives the protein CASSTPHGLLEGYTF.

This clone has only a few counts. The chain recombines TRBV27 with TRBJ2-1; 8 bases match TRBD2. Losses at the gene ends were 3 bases for V and 9 bases for J; bases not matched to a gene: 13. CDR1 is MNHEY, CDR2 SMNVEV, per germline (reference sequence). This CDR3 spans 16 amino acids. The CDR3 coding sequence is TGTGCCAGCAGTTTGTACCCACGAGCGGGGGCAACTGAGCAGTTCTTC. It is translated as CASSLYPRAGATEQFF.

V is TRBV14 and J is TRBJ1-1; D gene uncertain. The CDR3 has 11 residues. Germline loops: CDR1 SGHDN, CDR2 FVKESK. V dropped 2 bases and J dropped 10 bases, with 8 bases sitting between them. In DNA form, the CDR3 reads TGTGCCAGCAGCCAATACTGGGTAGCTTTCTTT. This translates into CASSQYWVAFF.

The CDR3 is CAWSDTMGYTF. The CDR3 DNA is TGTGCCTGGAGCGATACTATGGGCTACACCTTC. This chain links TRBV30 with TRBJ1-2; D is uncertain. Germline V CDR1 and CDR2: GTSNPN, SVGIG (reference sequence). The V gene lost 3 bases and the J gene lost 8 bases, with 10 bases spanning the gap. The CDR3 is 11 amino acids.

The J gene is TRBJ1-3, the V gene TRBV6-2 or TRBV6-3; D is unclear. V was clipped by 5 bases and J by 0 bases, with 11 bases between them. CDR1 and CDR2 from the germline V gene are MNHEY and SVGEGT. The length of the CDR3 is 15 residues. The CDR3 protein is CASSLDFRSGNTIYF. CDR3 DNA: TGTGCCAGCAGTCTGGATTTCCGCTCTGGAAACACCATATATTTT.

The chain is built from TRBV6-6 and TRBJ2-7, with D possibly called TRBD1 or TRBD2 (5 bases each). Trimming pared 4 bases from V and 5 bases from J, leaving 15 bases between. Germline CDR1 reads MNHNY; CDR2 reads SVGAGI (reference sequence). This CDR3 has 14 residues. CDR3 region: CASSWSGTDNEQYF. The CDR3 region has the DNA TGTGCCAGCAGTTGGTCCGGGACGGACAACGAGCAGTACTTC.